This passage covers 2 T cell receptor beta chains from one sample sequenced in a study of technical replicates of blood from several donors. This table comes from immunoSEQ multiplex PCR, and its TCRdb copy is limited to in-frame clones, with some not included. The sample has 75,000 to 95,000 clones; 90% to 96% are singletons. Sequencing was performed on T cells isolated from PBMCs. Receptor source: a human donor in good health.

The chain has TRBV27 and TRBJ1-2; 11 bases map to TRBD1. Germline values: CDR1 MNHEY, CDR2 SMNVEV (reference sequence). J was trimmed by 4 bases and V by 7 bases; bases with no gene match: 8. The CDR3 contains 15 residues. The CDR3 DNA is TGTGCCAGCACAGCAAAGGACAGGGGGCTCTATGGCTACACCTTC. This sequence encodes CASTAKDRGLYGYTF.

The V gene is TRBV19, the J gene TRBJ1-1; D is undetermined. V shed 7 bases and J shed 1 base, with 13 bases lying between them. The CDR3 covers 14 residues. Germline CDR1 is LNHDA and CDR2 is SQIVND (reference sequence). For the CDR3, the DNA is TGTGCCAGTAAGGTACCGGGGTGGAACACTGAAGCTTTCTTT. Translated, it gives CASKVPGWNTEAFF.